Sequencing of this T cell receptor beta chain was carried out in a study of CD8 T cells in ankylosing spondylitis (dated 2017 in TCRdb). For context, the study as a whole: The study profiled T cell receptor beta repertoires in healthy donors and ankylosing spondylitis patients to find disease-linked TCR variants. The full study cohort comprised about 23 ankylosing spondylitis patients and some 110 healthy donors. Samples of peripheral blood were taken, and for ankylosing spondylitis patients, synovial fluid was collected as well.

Via the germline V gene (reference sequence), CDR1 is DFQATT and CDR2 SNEGSKA. There are 14 amino acids in the CDR3, from cysteine to phenylalanine inclusive. Only the CDR3 portion is preserved as DNA: 42 bases, with reading frame beginning at the first base. V lost 1 base and J lost 4 bases, and the count of bases not matched to a germline gene is 0. This clonotype was detected many times. The antigen it recognizes is unknown. One base away there is no much larger clone; base qualities are not given. Instrument used: Illumina HiSeq 2500. Quantitative 5'-RACE with molecular barcodes was the method used to prepare the TCR beta libraries. As for how the authors treated the data: A new computational method, built on a probabilistic model of VDJ rearrangement, was used to identify disease-linked TCR variants. TCRdb reprocessing: public reads trimmed at Q25 with fastp, clones called with MiXCR, in-frame beta chains kept. Rows with one shared CDR3 protein collapse into an entry with the most common genes and DNA. The V and J calls, along with clone size, are taken from TCRdb and not from the paper's own processing. Present in this sample are about 130,000 distinct CDR3 sequences, 9.3% of which were seen just once. Jointly, the top ten make up more than 3% of the sample.

Broader findings and caveats from the paper: Some motif variants had previously been reported in the synovial fluid and blood of reactive arthritis patients, which suggests shared mechanisms of disease initiation. Significant enrichment of the disease-linked clones was reported in matched synovial fluid samples from ankylosing spondylitis patients. In peripheral blood, the disease-linked clones were found at relatively low frequencies and had a CD8+ phenotype. Blood from ankylosing spondylitis patients appeared to be characterized by a TCR beta motif made up of under 10 highly homologous amino acid variants.

Rearrangement joined TRBV20-1 to TRBJ2-2; 10 bases in the junction line up with TRBD1. The sequence was collected from a male donor with ankylosing spondylitis or in good health (not recorded which). Sequenced: blood, either unsorted or a sorted T cell fraction (not recorded which). CDR3 reads: CSARGQGATGELFF. The DNA is TGCAGTGCTAGAGGACAGGGGGCCACCGGGGAGCTGTTTTTT.